This T cell receptor (beta chain) derives from a study of shared clonotypes between healthy human individuals. Study results and caveats: Compared with clonotypes that all four donors shared, non-shared clonotypes had lower generation probabilities. Several donors shared around 5.2% of their naive CD4 clonotypes.

This CDR3 comprises 15 residues. Trimming cost V 0 bases and J 5 bases, with 13 bases left between them. In germline, CDR1 is MNHEY, CDR2 SVGAGI. This clone was counted a single time. As yet, its antigen is unknown. An even split of each subset's genomic DNA across several immunoSEQ plates was performed. Clones were sequenced by immunoSEQ multiplex PCR, and TCRdb holds only the in-frame ones, with some missing. In the table there are a few million clones, over 85% of which are singletons. J is TRBJ1-1 and V is TRBV6-5, with D maybe TRBD1 (5 bases). The receptor comes from a man aged 18-30 years in good health. Some clones in this sample may be carry-over from other donors' samples. Sequences were obtained from naive CD4+ T cells from PBMCs. This sample's subset: CD45RA+ positively selected. The CDR3 reads CASSYSIAGRTEAFF. CDR3 in DNA: TGTGCCAGCAGTTACTCGATTGCAGGGAGGACTGAAGCTTTCTTT.